Each of the 25 T cell receptor beta chains below was sequenced from the same sample in a study of T cell clusters in autoimmune cytopenias. TRB rearrangements were amplified by touch-down multiplex PCR with mixed TRB-A/B primers. TCRdb reprocessed the multiplex PCR reads and stores each CDR3 protein as one record, lacking DNA. This sample's table has fewer than 4,500 distinct CDR3 sequences. TRB was amplified from approximately 250 ng of peripheral blood genomic DNA per sample. Sequenced input: peripheral blood. The receptor set was obtained from a human donor with an autoimmune cytopenia or autoimmune hepatitis (not recorded which).

The chain carries TRBV4-3 and TRBJ2-5; with no DNA, the TCRdb D assignment of TRBD1 cannot be verified. The CDR3 has 16 residues. Germline V gene data show CDR1 as LGHNA and CDR2 as YSLEER. The CDR3 sequence is CASSQVPWGVQETQYF.

V usage is TRBV5-6 and J usage is TRBJ1-1; with no DNA, the TCRdb D assignment of TRBD1 cannot be verified. CDR3 length equals 15 residues. Germline V gene data show CDR1 as SGHDT and CDR2 as YYEEEE. The CDR3 here is CASSLQGTVNTEAFF.

The V call is TRBV4-3, the J call TRBJ1-4. In germline, CDR1 is LGHNA, CDR2 YSLEER. The CDR3 contains 15 residues. CDR3 residues: CASSPSGTGNEKLFF.

The chain employs TRBV6-1 and TRBJ2-1. The CDR3 runs to 13 residues. CDR1 MNHNS and CDR2 SASEGT come from the germline V gene. CDR3: CASSEMRYNEQFF.

The rearrangement links TRBV20-1 to TRBJ2-3; TCRdb designates TRBD1, a call that cannot be tested without DNA. From germline, CDR1 is DFQATT and CDR2 SNEGSKA (reference sequence). CDR3 length equals 13 residues. This CDR3 reads CSAHRGGTDTQYF.

This clonotype is large by frequency. This rearrangement joins TRBV6-5 to TRBJ1-4. The CDR3 is 12 residues long. CDR1 is MNHEY, CDR2 SVGAGI, per germline. The CDR3 region is CASSYSGEKLFF.

This clonotype registers medium-sized by frequency. V is TRBV5-5 and J is TRBJ1-5; TCRdb indicates TRBD1, and absent DNA this call remains unverified. CDR3 length equals 18 residues. Germline CDR1 reads SGHKS; CDR2 reads YYEKEE (reference sequence). Here the CDR3 reads CASSLILLSGGDGQPQHF.

The chain combines TRBV5-6 with TRBJ1-4; TCRdb lists TRBD1, though no DNA is available to test this call. The CDR3 spans 14 residues. Germline values: CDR1 SGHDT, CDR2 YYEEEE. This CDR3 reads CASSLGQHNEKLFF. Full variable domain (remainder filled in from reference TRBV5-6 and TRBJ1-4): DAGVTQSPTHLIKTRGQQVTLRCSPKSGHDTVSWYQQALGQGPQFIFQYYEEEERQRGNFPDRFSGHQFPNYSSELNVNALLLGDSALYLCASSLGQHNEKLFFGSGTQLSVL.

This clonotype ranks as medium-sized in terms of frequency. The rearrangement links TRBV12-3 or TRBV12-4 to TRBJ2-5; TCRdb selects TRBD2, and the lack of DNA leaves this call unchecked. CDR3 size: 16 residues. CDR3 region: CASSRGLAGGPETQYF.

The rearrangement uses TRBV20-1 and TRBJ2-7; TCRdb picks TRBD1, but there is no DNA to check that call. From germline, CDR1 is DFQATT and CDR2 SNEGSKA (reference sequence). This CDR3 spans 15 amino acids. The CDR3 protein is CSAPPGQGYSYEQYF.

V usage is TRBV7-2 and J usage is TRBJ2-3; as DNA is missing, the TRBD2 call by TCRdb cannot be tested. CDR3 length: 14 residues. CDR1 is SGHTA, CDR2 FQGNSA, per germline. The CDR3 loop is CASSALATTDTQYF.

The chain links TRBV27 to TRBJ1-4; lacking DNA, the TRBD1 call made by TCRdb goes unchecked. Germline V gene lookup returns CDR1 MNHEY and CDR2 SMNVEV (reference sequence). The CDR3 spans 17 residues. CDR3 region: CASSLVGGPATNEKLFF. Full variable domain (rest looked up from reference TRBV27 and TRBJ1-4): EAQVTQNPRYLITVTGKKLTVTCSQNMNHEYMSWYRQDPGLGLRQIYYSMNVEVTDKGDVPEGYKVSRKEKRNFPLILESPSPNQTSLYFCASSLVGGPATNEKLFFGSGTQLSVL.

Its frequency marks this clonotype as medium-sized. This CDR3 is CSVGGGSYEQYF. The chain employs TRBV29-1 and TRBJ2-7; lacking DNA, the TRBD1 call made by TCRdb goes unchecked. The length of the CDR3 is 12 residues. Germline loops: CDR1 SQVTM, CDR2 ANQGSEA.

V gene TRBV18 combines with J gene TRBJ2-4; TCRdb's D call of TRBD1 is untestable without DNA. Germline-derived CDR1 and CDR2 are KGHSH and LQKENI. The length of the CDR3 is 17 residues. CDR3 residues: CASSPLSTGTSKNIQYF. Full variable domain (remainder filled in from reference TRBV18 and TRBJ2-4): NAGVMQNPRHLVRRRGQEARLRCSPMKGHSHVYWYRQLPEEGLKFMVYLQKENIIDESGMPKERFSAEFPKEGPSILRIQQVVRGDSAAYFCASSPLSTGTSKNIQYFGAGTRLSVL.

This clonotype registers medium-sized by frequency. This chain links TRBV5-5 with TRBJ1-2. The CDR3 extends over 15 amino acids. Per the germline V gene, CDR1 is SGHKS and CDR2 is YYEKEE (reference sequence). CDR3 protein: CASSLGQGRDYGYTF.

V usage is TRBV12-3 or TRBV12-4 and J usage is TRBJ2-7; without DNA, the TCRdb call of TRBD2 cannot be checked. The CDR3 is made up of 17 amino acids. CDR3 in amino acids: CASSFYAPGLAVYEQYF.

This clonotype counts as medium-sized by frequency. The rearrangement joins TRBV18 to TRBJ1-1. This CDR3 is 13 amino acids long. From germline, CDR1 is KGHSH and CDR2 LQKENI. CDR3 in amino acids: CASSPPGNTEAFF.

This clonotype is labeled medium-sized based on frequency. The chain recombines TRBV6-5 with TRBJ1-2; no DNA is available, so the TRBD1 call from TCRdb remains unchecked. CDR1 is MNHEY, CDR2 SVGAGI, per germline. The CDR3 loop spans 15 amino acids. This CDR3 reads CASSTLGGGSYGYTF.

This clonotype is identified as medium-sized from frequency. The chain couples TRBV7-9 to TRBJ1-2; TCRdb picks TRBD1, but there is no DNA to check that call. The germline CDR1 and CDR2 sequences are SEHNR and FQNEAQ (reference sequence). The CDR3 covers 14 residues. CDR3 amino acids: CASSPRTERYGYTF.

This clonotype is deemed medium-sized (0.01 to 0.1%) by its frequency. This sequence joins TRBV18 and TRBJ2-1. CDR1 is KGHSH and CDR2 is LQKENI in the germline V gene. The CDR3 consists of 16 residues. This CDR3 is CASSPPGASSYNEQFF.

The rearrangement uses TRBV4-3 and TRBJ2-1; TCRdb indicates TRBD2, and absent DNA this call remains unverified. There are 16 residues in the CDR3. Germline values: CDR1 LGHNA, CDR2 YSLEER. This CDR3 is CASSHGLAGARGEQFF.

The rearrangement links TRBV5-6 to TRBJ2-5; TCRdb's D gene call, TRBD1, goes unchecked for lack of DNA. The CDR3 has 15 amino acids. The germline V gene encodes CDR1 SGHDT and CDR2 YYEEEE. The CDR3 reads CASSPGTGFKETQYF. The full variable domain, with the rest looked up from reference TRBV5-6 and TRBJ2-5, is DAGVTQSPTHLIKTRGQQVTLRCSPKSGHDTVSWYQQALGQGPQFIFQYYEEEERQRGNFPDRFSGHQFPNYSSELNVNALLLGDSALYLCASSPGTGFKETQYFGPGTRLLVL.

This clonotype is identified as medium-sized from frequency. This rearrangement joins TRBV20-1 to TRBJ1-2. The CDR3 spans 12 residues. CDR1 is DFQATT and CDR2 is SNEGSKA in the germline V gene (reference sequence). This chain's CDR3 is CSARGRNYGYTF.

According to its frequency, this clonotype is medium-sized. V and J are TRBV6-6 and TRBJ2-2; the TCRdb call, TRBD1, lacks DNA for checking. This CDR3 has 15 residues. Per germline, CDR1 MNHNY and CDR2 SVGAGI (reference sequence). CDR3 loop: CASSYRGARVGELFF.

By frequency, this clonotype is medium-sized (0.01 to 0.1%). The chain carries TRBV5-6 and TRBJ2-1; TCRdb's assignment of TRBD1 cannot be checked, as there is no DNA. Germline V gene sequence: CDR1 SGHDT, CDR2 YYEEEE. The CDR3 is 14 amino acids. This chain's CDR3 is CASSFGQAYNEQFF.